The 29 T cell receptor beta chains below come from one sample, sequenced in a study of radiotherapy plus CTLA-4 blockade in lung cancer. Generated by immunoSEQ multiplex PCR, the TCRdb table keeps only in-frame clones and is missing some. Of about 66,000 clones in the sample, around four fifths were seen once. Sequenced here: peripheral blood, sampled from a patient treated with radiotherapy plus ipilimumab. The receptors originated from a human donor with non-small cell lung cancer who had a partial response to radiotherapy plus ipilimumab.

Concerning this clone itself: A junction boundary mismatches the germline segment, possibly from a read error. This chain joins TRBV29-1 and TRBJ1-2, with 10 bases lining up with TRBD1. The CDR3 is 10 residues long. The germline CDR1 and CDR2 sequences are SQVTM and ANQGSEA. CDR3 sequence (DNA): TGCAGCGCCGGGGACAGGGGCTTCACCTTC. It translates to CSAGDRGFTF.

The rearrangement uses TRBV18 and TRBJ1-5; TRBD1 is a possible D gene (5 bases). The CDR3 totals 17 residues. The V and J ends lost 3 bases and 3 bases respectively, with 18 bases between them. Germline assignment: CDR1 KGHSH and CDR2 LQKENI. The CDR3 DNA reads as TGTGCCAGCTCACCCACCCCGCCCCGACAGAACAATCAGCCCCAGCATTTT. Its protein is CASSPTPPRQNNQPQHF.

The rearrangement uses TRBV5-1 and TRBJ2-7; no clear D gene. V was cut by 4 bases and J by 0 bases, with 11 bases left in between. This CDR3 comprises 14 residues. Germline assignment: CDR1 SGHRS and CDR2 YFSETQ. In DNA form, the CDR3 reads TGCGCCAGCAGCCGCTCGCCGAGCTCCTACGAGCAGTACTTC. Its protein is CASSRSPSSYEQYF.

The chain has TRBV5-1 and TRBJ2-7; D may be TRBD2 (6 bases). Trimming took off 1 base at V and 1 base at J, with 12 bases between the two ends. The CDR3 is made up of 15 amino acids. CDR1 and CDR2 from the germline V gene are SGHRS and YFSETQ. CDR3 amino acids: CASSLHRDLSYEQYF. Here the CDR3 DNA reads TGCGCCAGCAGCTTGCACCGGGACTTATCCTACGAGCAGTACTTC.

In its sample, this clone was seen a few times. The V gene is TRBV5-1, the J gene TRBJ1-2; 7 bases agree with TRBD1. Germline V gives CDR1 SGHRS, CDR2 YFSETQ. V lost 3 bases to trimming and J lost 4 bases; unmatched junction nucleotides: 9. The CDR3 consists of 15 residues. In DNA form, the CDR3 reads TGCGCCAGCAGCTACATACTCTCAGGGGGCTATGGCTACACCTTC. It translates to CASSYILSGGYGYTF.

Note on this clone: Other DNA sequences from this sample encode an identical CDR3 as well. The chain has TRBV7-9 and TRBJ2-3; 11 nucleotides align to TRBD2. CDR1 and CDR2 from the germline V gene are SEHNR and FQNEAQ (reference sequence). J gave up 2 bases and V 5 bases, and 6 bases lay outside the gene matches. This CDR3 has 16 amino acids. This CDR3 is CASSPGLAEYTDTQYF. The CDR3 DNA reads TGTGCCAGCAGCCCGGGACTAGCGGAGTACACAGATACGCAGTATTTT.

In DNA form, the CDR3 reads TGTGCCAGCAGTTATTGGATAGCGGGAGGGCCGTATGAGCAGTTCTTC. This translates into CASSYWIAGGPYEQFF. V usage is TRBV6-5 and J usage is TRBJ2-1; 11 bases line up with TRBD2. The CDR3 covers 16 residues. The junction had 9 bases not matched to a gene; V was cut back by 3 bases and J by 8 bases. CDR1 is MNHEY and CDR2 is SVGAGI in the germline V gene.

This clone came up a few times. The V call is TRBV20-1, the J call TRBJ2-3; no firm D call. The germline V gene has CDR1 DFQATT and CDR2 SNEGSKA (reference sequence). Trimming took 6 bases from V and 3 from J, leaving 4 bases between them. CDR3 length: 10 residues. CDR3 nucleotide sequence: TGCAGTGCGGAGACAGATACGCAGTATTTT. Residues: CSAETDTQYF.

This clone was seen only a few times. This chain joins TRBV27 and TRBJ2-7; 8 nucleotides match TRBD1. V lost 1 base, J lost 5 bases, and 4 bases stayed unmatched. The CDR3 runs to 14 residues. CDR1 is MNHEY and CDR2 is SMNVEV in the germline V gene (reference sequence). As DNA, the CDR3 is TGTGCCAGCAGTTTATATGTGACAGGGGACGAGCAGTACTTC. Residues: CASSLYVTGDEQYF.

This sequence joins TRBV6-5 and TRBJ2-7; 13 positions match TRBD2. With V trimmed by 5 bases and J by 4 bases, 5 bases remained unmatched. This CDR3 is built from 15 residues. Germline CDR1 is MNHEY and CDR2 is SVGAGI. The chain's CDR3 is CASSLGLAGSYEQYF. In DNA form, the CDR3 reads TGTGCCAGCAGTCTGGGACTAGCGGGGTCTTACGAGCAGTACTTC.

The V gene is TRBV6-4, the J gene TRBJ2-2; the match to TRBD2 covers 9 bases. The CDR3 consists of 14 residues. CDR1 and CDR2 from the germline V gene are MRHNA and SNTAGT. V was clipped by 8 bases and J by 3 bases; unmatched bases: 4. The CDR3 region has the DNA TGTGCCAGCTCGCGGGAGGGGGACACCGGGGAGCTGTTTTTT. Translated: CASSREGDTGELFF.

V usage is TRBV5-4 and J usage is TRBJ2-3; 10 bases are a match to TRBD2. The J segment lost 2 bases and the V segment lost 0 bases, leaving 3 bases of the junction unmatched. The germline CDR1 and CDR2 sequences are SGHNT and YYREEE (reference sequence). The length of the CDR3 is 16 residues. The CDR3 nucleotides read TGTGCCAGCAGCTTGGGGACTAGCGGATACACAGATACGCAGTATTTT. Protein: CASSLGTSGYTDTQYF.

The gene calls are TRBV7-9 and TRBJ2-5; 10 nucleotides agree with TRBD1. Trimming at V came to 6 bases and at J to 5 bases, leaving 6 bases not matched to a gene. Germline loops: CDR1 SEHNR, CDR2 FQNEAQ (reference sequence). CDR3 length: 14 residues. CDR3 protein: CASRPTGGKETQYF. DNA for the CDR3: TGTGCCAGCAGGCCGACAGGGGGCAAGGAGACCCAGTACTTC. The whole variable domain, filled in from reference TRBV7-9 and TRBJ2-5, reads DTGVSQNPRHKITKRGQNVTFRCDPISEHNRLYWYRQTLGQGPEFLTYFQNEAQLEKSRLLSDRFSAERPKGSFSTLEIQRTEQGDSAMYLCASRPTGGKETQYFGPGTRLLVL.

The chain recombines TRBV7-8 with TRBJ2-1; D is unclear. The CDR3 contains 16 residues. V lost 5 bases, J lost 0 bases, and 14 bases lay in between. The germline gives CDR1 SGHVS, CDR2 FQNEAQ. The CDR3 here is CASSAAMESSYNEQFF. The DNA for the CDR3 is TGTGCCAGCAGCGCGGCCATGGAGAGCTCCTACAATGAGCAGTTCTTC.

This clone was recorded once. The CDR3 DNA follows: TGTGCCAGCAAAGAGGGGCGGGGGCGTAACTATGGCTACACCTTC. It codes for CASKEGRGRNYGYTF. The chain joins TRBV28 to TRBJ1-2, with TRBD1 as a possible D gene (6 bases). V lost 7 bases, J lost 1 base, and 16 bases lay in between. Germline V lookup: CDR1 MDHEN, CDR2 SYDVKM. The length of the CDR3 is 15 residues.

This chain joins TRBV28 and TRBJ2-2, with 13 bases that match TRBD2. The ends lost 6 bases at V and 9 bases at J; junction bases unmatched: 19. The CDR3 has 19 amino acids. Looked up from germline, CDR1 is MDHEN and CDR2 is SYDVKM. CDR3 amino acids: CASSTAIRTSGSWRRELFF. DNA for the CDR3: TGTGCCAGCAGCACCGCTATCCGGACTAGCGGGAGCTGGAGACGGGAGCTGTTTTTT.

The V and J genes are TRBV5-6 and TRBJ2-3; D may be TRBD1 (6 bases). V lost 1 base to trimming and J lost 4 bases, with 10 bases between them. Germline assignment: CDR1 SGHDT and CDR2 YYEEEE. The length of the CDR3 is 14 residues. CDR3 DNA: TGTGCCAGCAGCTTGTCGGCAGGGGCAGATACGCAGTATTTT. Amino acid sequence: CASSLSAGADTQYF.

V is TRBV19 and J is TRBJ1-4; D perhaps matches TRBD1 (6 bases). The V end lost 5 bases, the J end lost 7 bases, and 20 bases lay between the germline ends. The length of the CDR3 is 16 residues. The germline V gene encodes CDR1 LNHDA and CDR2 SQIVND (reference sequence). CDR3 bases: TGTGCCAGTAGTGTAATAATCCAGGGGACGGGTGAAAAACTGTTTTTT. Its translation is CASSVIIQGTGEKLFF.

The V and J genes are TRBV2 and TRBJ1-5, with D unclear. The length of the CDR3 is 14 residues. Per the germline V gene, CDR1 is SNHLY and CDR2 is FYNNEI. The V end lost 3 bases, the J end lost 1 base, and 7 bases lay between the germline ends. The CDR3 here is CASSDSGSNQPQHF. The CDR3 DNA reads TGTGCCAGCAGTGATAGCGGGAGCAATCAGCCCCAGCATTTT.

The CDR3 region is CASSSPLALNTGELFF. Here the CDR3 DNA reads TGTGCCAGCAGCTCTCCACTAGCTCTGAACACCGGGGAGCTGTTTTTT. The rearrangement joins TRBV7-2 to TRBJ2-2; D is perhaps TRBD2 (6 bases). This CDR3 comprises 16 residues. Trimming took off 4 bases at V and 1 base at J, with 13 bases between the two ends. The germline V gene encodes CDR1 SGHTA and CDR2 FQGNSA.

The chain couples TRBV6-6 to TRBJ2-2; 7 positions agree with TRBD2. The CDR3 covers 16 residues. Losses at the gene ends were 4 bases for V and 5 bases for J; bases not matched to a gene: 10. From germline, CDR1 is MNHNY and CDR2 SVGAGI (reference sequence). As DNA, the CDR3 is TGTGCCAGCAGTTCCCCCATGGGGGAGGGAACCGGGGAGCTGTTTTTT. As protein: CASSSPMGEGTGELFF.

The chain has TRBV27 and TRBJ2-1; 12 bases agree with TRBD2. The CDR3 spans 15 residues. V lost 5 bases to trimming and J lost 7 bases; unmatched junction nucleotides: 6. CDR1 and CDR2 (germline): MNHEY, SMNVEV (reference sequence). The CDR3: CASSGGLAGLNEQFF. The CDR3 DNA is TGTGCCAGCAGTGGGGGACTAGCGGGTTTGAATGAGCAGTTCTTC.

This clone was detected only once. One end of the junction is discordant with germline, which a read error may explain. The rearrangement uses TRBV7-2 and TRBJ2-1; 14 nucleotides line up with TRBD2. The length of the CDR3 is 14 residues. Germline-derived CDR1 and CDR2 are SGHTA and FQGNSA. The CDR3 sequence is CASSWLGTSGSKLF. Written as DNA, the CDR3 is TGTGCCAGCAGCTGGCTCGGGACTAGCGGGAGTAAGCTCTTC.

The chain has TRBV7-2 and TRBJ2-2, with D unresolved. The CDR3 consists of 15 residues. Germline loops: CDR1 SGHTA, CDR2 FQGNSA. V dropped 1 base and J dropped 0 bases, with 6 bases sitting between them. CDR3 in amino acids: CASSLGTPNTGELFF. CDR3 DNA: TGTGCCAGCAGCTTAGGAACACCGAACACCGGGGAGCTGTTTTTT.

There are a few counts of this clone. The same CDR3 also results from other DNA sequences found in this sample. The V gene is TRBV19, the J gene TRBJ2-3, with D tentatively TRBD2 (6 bases). V was trimmed by 5 bases and J by 5 bases, leaving 17 bases between them. The CDR3 spans 15 residues. Looked up from germline, CDR1 is LNHDA and CDR2 is SQIVND (reference sequence). CDR3 DNA: TGTGCCAGTAGTGCCGTATCTAGCGTCATAGATACGCAGTATTTT. Amino acid sequence: CASSAVSSVIDTQYF. Full variable domain (remainder filled in from reference TRBV19 and TRBJ2-3): DGGITQSPKYLFRKEGQNVTLSCEQNLNHDAMYWYRQDPGQGLRLIYYSQIVNDFQKGDIAEGYSVSREKKESFPLTVTSAQKNPTAFYLCASSAVSSVIDTQYFGPGTRLTVL.

This clone was seen a few times. J is TRBJ1-1 and V is TRBV6-5, with D possibly matching TRBD1 (6 bases). Looked up from germline, CDR1 is MNHEY and CDR2 is SVGAGI. Between the trimmed V and J ends, which lost 5 bases and 4 bases, there was a span of 8 bases. The CDR3 length is 12 residues. The CDR3 is CASSTGITEAFF. The CDR3 coding sequence is TGTGCCAGCAGTACAGGGATCACTGAAGCTTTCTTT.

J is TRBJ2-2 and V is TRBV9; 7 bases align to TRBD2. The ends lost 4 bases at V and 4 bases at J; junction bases unmatched: 7. This CDR3 contains 15 residues. CDR1 SGDLS and CDR2 YYNGEE come from the germline V gene. The CDR3 nucleotides read TGTGCCAGCAGCCCCCCAGCGGGACGCACCGGGGAGCTGTTTTTT. Protein product: CASSPPAGRTGELFF.

This clone showed up just a few times. The CDR3 DNA follows: TGTGCCTGGACACAGGGGAACACAGATACGCAGTATTTT. This codes for CAWTQGNTDTQYF. The V gene is TRBV30, the J gene TRBJ2-3; 7 bases are shared with TRBD1. This CDR3 is 13 amino acids long. Germline CDR1 is GTSNPN and CDR2 is SVGIG (reference sequence). J lost 2 bases, V lost 4 bases, and 3 bases had no gene match.

This clone was found once. The chain carries TRBV6-1 and TRBJ1-5, with 7 bases identical to TRBD1. CDR1 and CDR2 from the germline V gene are MNHNS and SASEGT. This CDR3 contains 15 residues. The V gene end was trimmed by 3 bases and the J gene end by 3 bases; junction bases not matched to a gene: 5. CDR3 sequence: CASSDVGTANQPQHF. The DNA for the CDR3 is TGTGCCAGCAGTGACGTAGGGACAGCCAATCAGCCCCAGCATTTT.